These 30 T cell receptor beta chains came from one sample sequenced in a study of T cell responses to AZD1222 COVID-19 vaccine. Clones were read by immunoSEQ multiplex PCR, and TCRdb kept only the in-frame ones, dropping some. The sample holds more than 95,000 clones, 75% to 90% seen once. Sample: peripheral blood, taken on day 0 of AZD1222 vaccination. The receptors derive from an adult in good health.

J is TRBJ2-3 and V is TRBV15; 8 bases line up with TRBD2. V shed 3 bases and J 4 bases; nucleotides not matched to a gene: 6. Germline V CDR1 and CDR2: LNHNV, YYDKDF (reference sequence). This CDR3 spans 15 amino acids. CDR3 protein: CATSSRGLDADTQYF. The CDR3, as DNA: TGTGCCACCAGCAGCCGGGGACTAGATGCAGATACGCAGTATTTT.

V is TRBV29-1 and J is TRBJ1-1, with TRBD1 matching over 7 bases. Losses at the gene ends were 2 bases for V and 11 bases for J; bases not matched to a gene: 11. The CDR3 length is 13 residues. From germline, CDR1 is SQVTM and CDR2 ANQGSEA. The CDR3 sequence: CSVEYPGGRLAFF. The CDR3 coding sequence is TGCAGCGTTGAATATCCAGGGGGTCGTCTTGCTTTCTTT.

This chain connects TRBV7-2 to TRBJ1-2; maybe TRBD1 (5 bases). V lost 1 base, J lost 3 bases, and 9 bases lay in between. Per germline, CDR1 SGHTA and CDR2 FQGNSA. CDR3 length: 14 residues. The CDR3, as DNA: TGTGCCAGCAGCTTAGGGGACGCCGACTATGGCTACACCTTC. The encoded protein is CASSLGDADYGYTF.

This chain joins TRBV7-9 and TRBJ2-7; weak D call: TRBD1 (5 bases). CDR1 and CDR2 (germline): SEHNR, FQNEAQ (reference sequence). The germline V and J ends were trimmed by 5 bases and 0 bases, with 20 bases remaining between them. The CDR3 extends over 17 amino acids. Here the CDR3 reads CASSPRLGRENSYEQYF. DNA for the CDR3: TGTGCCAGCAGCCCACGCCTGGGCAGGGAAAACTCCTACGAGCAGTACTTC.

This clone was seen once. This CDR3 reads CASSLGQHLDEKLFF. The CDR3 DNA sequence: TGTGCCAGCAGCTTGGGTCAGCATTTAGATGAAAAACTGTTTTTT. The chain links TRBV5-6 to TRBJ1-4; D unresolved. Germline V lookup: CDR1 SGHDT, CDR2 YYEEEE. The CDR3 totals 15 residues. The V end lost 0 bases, the J end lost 6 bases, and 12 bases lay between the germline ends. Full variable domain (outside the CDR3, taken from reference TRBV5-6 and TRBJ1-4): DAGVTQSPTHLIKTRGQQVTLRCSPKSGHDTVSWYQQALGQGPQFIFQYYEEEERQRGNFPDRFSGHQFPNYSSELNVNALLLGDSALYLCASSLGQHLDEKLFFGSGTQLSVL.

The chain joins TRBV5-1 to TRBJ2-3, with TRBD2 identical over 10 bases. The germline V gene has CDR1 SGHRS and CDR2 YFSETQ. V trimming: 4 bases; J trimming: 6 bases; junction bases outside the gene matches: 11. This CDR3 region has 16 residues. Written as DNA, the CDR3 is TGCGCCAGCAGCCCCTTAGCGGGAGGCGGGACCGATACGCAGTATTTT. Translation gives CASSPLAGGGTDTQYF. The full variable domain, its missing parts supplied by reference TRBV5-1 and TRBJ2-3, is KAGVTQTPRYLIKTRGQQVTLSCSPISGHRSVSWYQQTPGQGLQFLFEYFSETQRNKGNFPGRFSGRQFSNSRSEMNVSTLELGDSALYLCASSPLAGGGTDTQYFGPGTRLTVL.

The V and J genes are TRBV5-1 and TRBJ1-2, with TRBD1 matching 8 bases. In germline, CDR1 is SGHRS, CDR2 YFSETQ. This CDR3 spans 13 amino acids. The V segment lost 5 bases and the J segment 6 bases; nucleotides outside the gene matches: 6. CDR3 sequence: CASRQGVSDGYTF. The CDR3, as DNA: TGCGCCAGCAGACAGGGGGTTTCGGATGGCTACACCTTC.

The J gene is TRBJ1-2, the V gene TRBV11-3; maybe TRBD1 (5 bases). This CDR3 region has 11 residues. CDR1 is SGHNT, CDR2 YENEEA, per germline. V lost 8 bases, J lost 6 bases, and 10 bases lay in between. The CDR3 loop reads CASGGSDGYTF. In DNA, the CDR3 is TGTGCCAGCGGGGGGTCGGATGGCTACACCTTC.

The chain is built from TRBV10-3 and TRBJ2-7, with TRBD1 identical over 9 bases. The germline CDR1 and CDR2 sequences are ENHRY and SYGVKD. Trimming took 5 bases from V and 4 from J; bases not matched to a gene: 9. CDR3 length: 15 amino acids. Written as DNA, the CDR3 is TGTGCCATCAGTAATACAGGGGGCTTGGGGTACGAGCAGTACTTC. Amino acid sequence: CAISNTGGLGYEQYF.

CDR3 DNA: TGTGCCAGCAGCAAAAGGACAGGGGGATTAGGGCAAGAGACCCAGTACTTC. Protein: CASSKRTGGLGQETQYF. V gene TRBV11-3 combines with J gene TRBJ2-5; 10 bases are shared with TRBD1. Germline V CDR1 and CDR2: SGHNT, YENEEA. Losses at the gene ends were 5 bases for V and 2 bases for J; bases not matched to a gene: 11. The CDR3 runs to 17 residues.

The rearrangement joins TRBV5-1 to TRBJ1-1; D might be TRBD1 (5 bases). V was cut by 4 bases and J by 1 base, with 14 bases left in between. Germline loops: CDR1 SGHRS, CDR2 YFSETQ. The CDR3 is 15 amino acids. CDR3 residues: CASSPIPTGNTEAFF. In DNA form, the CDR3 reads TGCGCCAGCAGCCCCATCCCCACAGGGAACACTGAAGCTTTCTTT.

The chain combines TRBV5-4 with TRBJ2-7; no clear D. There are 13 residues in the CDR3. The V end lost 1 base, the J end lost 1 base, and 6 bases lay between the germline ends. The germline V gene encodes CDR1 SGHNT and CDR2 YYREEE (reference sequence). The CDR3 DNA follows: TGTGCCAGCAGCTTGTTCGGTTCCTACGAGCAGTACTTC. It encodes CASSLFGSYEQYF.

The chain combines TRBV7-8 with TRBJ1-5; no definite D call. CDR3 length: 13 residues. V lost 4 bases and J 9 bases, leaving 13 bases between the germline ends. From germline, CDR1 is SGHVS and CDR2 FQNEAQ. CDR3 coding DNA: TGTGCCAGCAGCTATGACAACACGGGGCCCCAGCATTTT. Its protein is CASSYDNTGPQHF.

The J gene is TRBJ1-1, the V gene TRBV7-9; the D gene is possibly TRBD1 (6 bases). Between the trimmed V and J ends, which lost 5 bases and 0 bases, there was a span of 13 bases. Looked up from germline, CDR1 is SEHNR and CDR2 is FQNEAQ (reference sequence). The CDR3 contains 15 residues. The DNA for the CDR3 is TGTGCCAGCAGCCCAGGACAGCACATGAACACTGAAGCTTTCTTT. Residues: CASSPGQHMNTEAFF. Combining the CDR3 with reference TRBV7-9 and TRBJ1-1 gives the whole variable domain DTGVSQNPRHKITKRGQNVTFRCDPISEHNRLYWYRQTLGQGPEFLTYFQNEAQLEKSRLLSDRFSAERPKGSFSTLEIQRTEQGDSAMYLCASSPGQHMNTEAFFGQGTRLTVV.

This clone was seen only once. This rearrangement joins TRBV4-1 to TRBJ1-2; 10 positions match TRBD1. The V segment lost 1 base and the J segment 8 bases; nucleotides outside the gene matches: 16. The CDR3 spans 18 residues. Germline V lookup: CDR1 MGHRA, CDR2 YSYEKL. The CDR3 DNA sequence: TGCGCCAGCAGCCAAGGGCCGACAGGGGGCAGAGGTTCGCGAGGCTACACCTTC. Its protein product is CASSQGPTGGRGSRGYTF.

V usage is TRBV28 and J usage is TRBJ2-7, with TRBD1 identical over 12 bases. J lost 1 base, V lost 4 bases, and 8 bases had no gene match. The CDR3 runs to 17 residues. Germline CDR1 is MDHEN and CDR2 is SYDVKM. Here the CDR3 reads CASSSGTGGRSSYEQYF. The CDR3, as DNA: TGTGCCAGCAGTTCCGGGACAGGGGGCCGCAGTTCCTACGAGCAGTACTTC.

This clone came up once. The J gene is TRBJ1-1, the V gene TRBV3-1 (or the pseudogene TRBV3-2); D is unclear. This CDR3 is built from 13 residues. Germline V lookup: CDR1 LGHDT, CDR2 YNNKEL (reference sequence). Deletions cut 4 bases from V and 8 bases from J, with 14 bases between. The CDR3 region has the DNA TGTGCCAGCAGCCCTCGGGTCGGGCGGGAAGCTTTCTTT. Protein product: CASSPRVGREAFF.

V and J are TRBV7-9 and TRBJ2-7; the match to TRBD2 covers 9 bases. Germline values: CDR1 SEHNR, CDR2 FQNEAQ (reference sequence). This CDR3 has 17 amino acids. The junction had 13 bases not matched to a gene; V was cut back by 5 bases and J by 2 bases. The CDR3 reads CASSPVSGRGGAYEQYF. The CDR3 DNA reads TGTGCCAGCAGCCCGGTCTCAGGGCGGGGGGGCGCCTACGAGCAGTACTTC. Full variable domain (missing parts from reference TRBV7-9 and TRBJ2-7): DTGVSQNPRHKITKRGQNVTFRCDPISEHNRLYWYRQTLGQGPEFLTYFQNEAQLEKSRLLSDRFSAERPKGSFSTLEIQRTEQGDSAMYLCASSPVSGRGGAYEQYFGPGTRLTVT.

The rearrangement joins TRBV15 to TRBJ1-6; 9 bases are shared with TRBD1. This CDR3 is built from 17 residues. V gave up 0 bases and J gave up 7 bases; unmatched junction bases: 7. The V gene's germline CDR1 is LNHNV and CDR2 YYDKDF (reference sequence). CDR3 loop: CATSRERPGQGNSPLHF. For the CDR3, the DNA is TGTGCCACCAGCAGAGAAAGACCGGGACAGGGAAATTCACCCCTCCACTTT.

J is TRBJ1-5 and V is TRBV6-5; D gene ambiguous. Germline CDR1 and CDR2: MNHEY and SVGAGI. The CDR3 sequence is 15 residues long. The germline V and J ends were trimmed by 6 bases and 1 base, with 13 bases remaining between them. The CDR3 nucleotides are TGTGCCAGCAGATCCCTGGGTGGGAGCAATCAGCCCCAGCATTTT. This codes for CASRSLGGSNQPQHF.

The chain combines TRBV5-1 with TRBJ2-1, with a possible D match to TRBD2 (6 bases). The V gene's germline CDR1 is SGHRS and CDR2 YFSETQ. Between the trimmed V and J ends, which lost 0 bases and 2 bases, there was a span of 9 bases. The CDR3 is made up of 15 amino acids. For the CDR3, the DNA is TGCGCCAGCAGCTTGGAGGGCGGGACCTACAATGAGCAGTTCTTC. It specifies CASSLEGGTYNEQFF.

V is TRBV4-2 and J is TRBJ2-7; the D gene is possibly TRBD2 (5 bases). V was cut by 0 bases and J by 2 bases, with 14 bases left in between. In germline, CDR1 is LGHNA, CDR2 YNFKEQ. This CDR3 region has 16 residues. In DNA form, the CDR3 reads TGTGCCAGCAGCCAAGACCCAACTAGTGGGACCTACGAGCAGTACTTC. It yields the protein CASSQDPTSGTYEQYF.

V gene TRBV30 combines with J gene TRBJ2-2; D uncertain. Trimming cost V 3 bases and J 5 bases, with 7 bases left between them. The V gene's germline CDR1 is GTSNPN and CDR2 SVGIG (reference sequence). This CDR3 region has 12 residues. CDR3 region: CAWRGSTGELFF. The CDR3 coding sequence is TGTGCCTGGAGGGGAAGTACCGGGGAGCTGTTTTTT.

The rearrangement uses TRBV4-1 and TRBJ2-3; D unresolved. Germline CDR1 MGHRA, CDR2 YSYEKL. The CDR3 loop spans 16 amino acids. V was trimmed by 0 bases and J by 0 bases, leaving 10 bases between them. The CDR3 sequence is CASSQDSGASTDTQYF. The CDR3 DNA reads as TGCGCCAGCAGCCAAGATTCAGGAGCTAGCACAGATACGCAGTATTTT.

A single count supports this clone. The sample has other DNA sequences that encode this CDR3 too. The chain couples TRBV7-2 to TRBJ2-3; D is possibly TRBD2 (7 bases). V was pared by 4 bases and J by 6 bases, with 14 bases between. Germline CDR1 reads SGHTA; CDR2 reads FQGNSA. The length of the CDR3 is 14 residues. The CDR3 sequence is CASSYGGARDTQYF. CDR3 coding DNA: TGTGCCAGCAGCTATGGGGGGGCAAGGGATACGCAGTATTTT.

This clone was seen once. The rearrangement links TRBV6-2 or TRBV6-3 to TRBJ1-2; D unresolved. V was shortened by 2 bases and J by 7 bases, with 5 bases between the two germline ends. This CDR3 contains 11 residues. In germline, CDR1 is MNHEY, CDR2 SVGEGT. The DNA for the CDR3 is TGTGCCAGCAGTTACGCCGGTGGCTACACCTTC. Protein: CASSYAGGYTF.

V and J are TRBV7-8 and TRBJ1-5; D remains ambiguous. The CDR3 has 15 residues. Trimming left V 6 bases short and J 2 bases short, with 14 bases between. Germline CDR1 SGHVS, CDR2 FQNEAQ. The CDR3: CASSQEGTRNQPQHF. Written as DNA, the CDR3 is TGTGCCAGCAGTCAGGAGGGAACCCGCAATCAGCCCCAGCATTTT.

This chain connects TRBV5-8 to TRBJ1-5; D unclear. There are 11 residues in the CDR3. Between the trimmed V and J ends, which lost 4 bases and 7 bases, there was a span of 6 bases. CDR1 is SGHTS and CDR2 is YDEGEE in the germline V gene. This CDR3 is CASSALQPQHF. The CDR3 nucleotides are TGTGCCAGCAGCGCCCTACAGCCCCAGCATTTT.

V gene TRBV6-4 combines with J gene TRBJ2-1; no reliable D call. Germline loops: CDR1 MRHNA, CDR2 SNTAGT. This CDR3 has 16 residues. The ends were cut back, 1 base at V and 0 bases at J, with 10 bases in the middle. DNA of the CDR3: TGTGCCAGCAGTGACTGGTCTATGAGCTCCTACAATGAGCAGTTCTTC. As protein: CASSDWSMSSYNEQFF.

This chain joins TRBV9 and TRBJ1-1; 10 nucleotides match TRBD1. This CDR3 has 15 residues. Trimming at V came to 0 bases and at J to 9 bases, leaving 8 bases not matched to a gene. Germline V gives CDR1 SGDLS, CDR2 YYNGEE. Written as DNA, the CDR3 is TGTGCCAGCAGCGTAGCGAGGGGACAGGGGTCGAAAGCTTTCTTT. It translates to CASSVARGQGSKAFF.